The source of this TCR beta chain is a study of shared clonotypes between healthy human individuals. For this clone: The sample has other DNA sequences that encode this CDR3 too.

Repertoires were generated with immunoSEQ multiplex PCR, while TCRdb's copy carries only in-frame clones and drops some. The sample includes some 2,400,000 clones, approximately 96% of them seen just once. V lost 5 bases and J lost 0; bases outside the gene matches: 1. The CDR3 loop spans 15 amino acids. Germline V gene lookup returns CDR1 MNHEY and CDR2 SVGAGI. This sequence joins TRBV6-5 and TRBJ2-6; 7 bases are a match to TRBD2. The TCR was taken from a man younger than 35 in good health. What was sequenced was naive CD4+ T cells sorted from blood. Subset meaning: CD45RA+ positively selected. The CDR3: CASSRGSSGANVLTF. The CDR3 DNA follows: TGTGCCAGCAGTCGCGGGAGCTCTGGGGCCAACGTCCTGACTTTC.